Listed below are T cell receptor beta chains from one sample, sequenced in a study of PD-1 blockade in classical Hodgkin lymphoma. The method was immunoSEQ multiplex PCR; TCRdb's version includes in-frame clones alone and lacks a portion of them. Altogether about 20,000 clones are present, approximately 68% being singletons, with the ten largest covering 1% to 1.5%. This sample comprised CD4+ T cells from blood, obtained before the fourth cycle of nivolumab. These receptors were collected from a human donor with classical Hodgkin lymphoma. The conserved cysteine and the conserved F or W are not part of the CDR3 here.

j_call v_call cdr3_aa
TRBJ1-1 TRBV23-1 ASSQSQTPPTEAF
TRBJ2-1 TRBV29-1 SVRDRGWDNEQF
TRBJ2-1 TRBV4-2 ASSQEGRGDNEQF
TRBJ2-3 TRBV18 ASSPRQSTDTQY
TRBJ1-3 TRBV18 ASSPGPLGNTIY
TRBJ2-2 TRBV28 ASSLRGQTNTGELF
TRBJ2-5 TRBV28 ASSLPGGNSQETQY
TRBJ1-2 TRBV4-3 ASSQGGGRTSYGYT
TRBJ1-2 TRBV5-4 ASSLGDGGLGYGYT
TRBJ2-1 TRBV5-8 ASSLEGSTYNEQF
TRBJ2-3 TRBV14 ASSEWGDTQY
TRBJ2-7 TRBV5-4 ASSIQTNPYEQY
TRBJ2-3 TRBV18 ASSPGRAGTQY